Presented here are 25 T cell receptor beta chains from one specimen sequenced in a study of control samples from healthy donors and cancer patients. Here immunoSEQ multiplex PCR was the method, and the copy in TCRdb shows in-frame clones only, minus some. The table lists about 90,000 clones, around nine tenths of them singletons. The sample comprised blood. The receptors shown here come from a young woman in good health.

The chain is built from TRBV5-6 and TRBJ2-3; 7 nucleotides align to TRBD1. The CDR3 totals 13 residues. CDR1 and CDR2 (germline): SGHDT, YYEEEE. With V trimmed by 8 bases and J by 3 bases, 6 bases remained unmatched. CDR3 DNA sequence: TGTGCCAGTAACAGGGGTGGAACAGATACGCAGTATTTT. This gives the protein CASNRGGTDTQYF.

The genes are TRBV5-1 and TRBJ2-2; TRBD1 agrees at 9 bases. CDR1 is SGHRS, CDR2 YFSETQ, per germline. CDR3 length: 15 residues. Losses at the gene ends were 4 bases for V and 7 bases for J; bases not matched to a gene: 8. CDR3 in amino acids: CASSPEGQGGGELFF. CDR3 bases: TGCGCCAGCAGCCCGGAGGGACAGGGTGGCGGGGAGCTGTTTTTT.

In DNA form, the CDR3 reads TGTGCCAGCAGTTACTCAGCTAGCGCCCACGAGCAGTACTTC. Its protein is CASSYSASAHEQYF. The V call is TRBV6-6, the J call TRBJ2-7, with a tentative D call TRBD2 (6 bases). The V end was cut by 0 bases, the J end by 5 bases, with 11 bases between. The CDR3 loop spans 14 amino acids. Germline-derived CDR1 and CDR2 are MNHNY and SVGAGI (reference sequence).

The V and J genes are TRBV10-2 and TRBJ1-2; tentatively, D is TRBD1 (5 bases). Trimming took 1 base from V and 5 from J, leaving 11 bases between them. CDR3 length: 14 residues. Germline-derived CDR1 and CDR2 are WSHSY and SAAADI. The CDR3 bases are TGCGCCAGCAGTGAGTTCGCAGGGATTTATGGCTACACCTTC. Translated: CASSEFAGIYGYTF.

V and J are TRBV5-1 and TRBJ1-1, with D maybe TRBD1 (5 bases). The germline gives CDR1 SGHRS, CDR2 YFSETQ. CDR3 length: 13 residues. V lost 3 bases, J lost 5 bases, and 11 bases lay in between. The CDR3 is CASSWGGETEAFF. The CDR3 nucleotides are TGCGCCAGCAGCTGGGGGGGAGAAACTGAAGCTTTCTTT.

This clone was seen just once. The chain uses TRBV25-1 and TRBJ2-5; 12 bases are shared with TRBD2. Germline trimming cut 6 bases from V and 2 bases from J; bases unmatched to any gene: 7. The CDR3 runs to 16 residues. CDR1 is MGHDK, CDR2 SYGVNS, per germline. This CDR3 reads CASSSRGLAGQETQYF. CDR3 coding DNA: TGTGCCAGCAGCTCGAGAGGACTAGCGGGGCAAGAGACCCAGTACTTC.

This clone occurred once. The chain has TRBV6-1 and TRBJ1-1, with D perhaps matching TRBD1 (5 bases). V was pared by 3 bases and J by 3 bases, with 14 bases between. The CDR3 extends over 15 amino acids. Germline V gene sequence: CDR1 MNHNS, CDR2 SASEGT. The CDR3 bases are TGTGCCAGCAGTGAGGGCAGACAGAGGGACACTGAAGCTTTCTTT. This sequence encodes CASSEGRQRDTEAFF.

The chain uses TRBV7-3 and TRBJ2-1; 10 bases align to TRBD2. Germline V lookup: CDR1 SGHTA, CDR2 FQGTGA. Losses at the gene ends were 4 bases for V and 9 bases for J; bases not matched to a gene: 18. The CDR3 runs to 18 residues. CDR3 sequence: CASSSSPIEAGGQGEQFF. The CDR3 region has the DNA TGTGCCAGCAGCTCCAGCCCCATTGAAGCGGGGGGGCAGGGTGAGCAGTTCTTC.

The V and J genes are TRBV2 and TRBJ2-5, with 8 bases fitting TRBD2. CDR1 is SNHLY, CDR2 FYNNEI, per germline. V trimming: 1 base; J trimming: 0 bases; junction bases outside the gene matches: 13. CDR3 length: 19 amino acids. The CDR3 is CASSEVVLAGEAYQETQYF. The CDR3 region has the DNA TGTGCCAGCAGTGAAGTTGTGCTAGCGGGTGAAGCGTACCAAGAGACCCAGTACTTC. The full variable domain, in which reference TRBV2 and TRBJ2-5 provide the parts outside the CDR3, is EPEVTQTPSHQVTQMGQEVILRCVPISNHLYFYWYRQILGQKVEFLVSFYNNEISEKSEIFDDQFSVERPDGSNFTLKIRSTKLEDSAMYFCASSEVVLAGEAYQETQYFGPGTRLLVL.

J is TRBJ1-1 and V is TRBV9, with D possibly being TRBD1 (5 bases). This CDR3 contains 15 residues. Germline V CDR1 and CDR2: SGDLS, YYNGEE. Trimming took off 0 bases at V and 1 base at J, with 10 bases between the two ends. This CDR3 is CASSVGAGRNTEAFF. In nucleotides, the CDR3 is TGTGCCAGCAGCGTAGGGGCAGGGAGGAACACTGAAGCTTTCTTT.

The chain combines TRBV7-6 with TRBJ2-1; 10 nucleotides match TRBD1. J was trimmed by 8 bases and V by 3 bases; bases with no gene match: 4. CDR1 SGHVS and CDR2 FNYEAQ come from the germline V gene. CDR3 length equals 14 residues. CDR3 sequence reads: CASSLDRGSDEQFF. Written as DNA, the CDR3 is TGTGCCAGCAGCTTGGACAGGGGGAGTGATGAGCAGTTCTTC.

V and J are TRBV9 and TRBJ2-3, with unresolved D. This CDR3 is built from 13 residues. Germline CDR1 and CDR2: SGDLS and YYNGEE. V gave up 2 bases and J gave up 6 bases, with 10 bases separating them. The CDR3 loop is CASSVDVWDTQYF. The CDR3, as DNA: TGTGCCAGCAGCGTCGATGTCTGGGATACGCAGTATTTT.

The chain carries TRBV4-2 and TRBJ1-5; TRBD1 is a possible D gene (6 bases). The germline V gene has CDR1 LGHNA and CDR2 YNFKEQ. The CDR3 length is 15 residues. The V and J ends lost 0 bases and 3 bases respectively, with 9 bases between them. CDR3 region: CASSQEGGPNQPQHF. In nucleotides, the CDR3 is TGTGCCAGCAGCCAAGAGGGGGGGCCCAATCAGCCCCAGCATTTT.

Remarks on this clone: One end of the junction does not line up with germline, which may come from a read error. The chain has TRBV12-5 and TRBJ1-2, with 9 bases lining up with TRBD1. Germline-derived CDR1 and CDR2 are LGHNT and FRNRAP. This CDR3 contains 12 residues. The CDR3 DNA is TGTGCTAGTGGTTCCAGCGGGACAGGGATATTCTTC. It encodes CASGSSGTGIFF.

The gene calls are TRBV5-6 and TRBJ1-1; D remains unclear. This CDR3 contains 15 residues. Trimming took 1 base from V and 0 from J, leaving 10 bases between them. Germline assignment: CDR1 SGHDT and CDR2 YYEEEE. The CDR3 spells CASSLSAQMNTEAFF. The CDR3 nucleotides read TGTGCCAGCAGCTTGAGCGCACAGATGAACACTGAAGCTTTCTTT.

The rearrangement links TRBV6-5 to TRBJ1-1, with D possibly matching TRBD1 (5 bases). Germline loops: CDR1 MNHEY, CDR2 SVGAGI. V was shortened by 7 bases and J by 1 base, with 10 bases between the two germline ends. This CDR3 is 13 amino acids long. The CDR3 loop reads CASNQGENTEAFF. The CDR3 coding sequence is TGTGCCAGCAACCAAGGGGAGAACACTGAAGCTTTCTTT.

This rearrangement joins TRBV12-3 or TRBV12-4 to TRBJ1-2; D may be TRBD1 (5 bases). The CDR3 runs 13 residues. The ends were cut back, 4 bases at V and 7 bases at J, with 13 bases in the middle. The DNA of the CDR3 is TGTGCCAGCAGTTCTACAGGACGTACTGGCTACACCTTC. Its translation is CASSSTGRTGYTF.

J is TRBJ1-2 and V is TRBV29-1, with D perhaps matching TRBD1 (5 bases). Germline-derived CDR1 and CDR2 are SQVTM and ANQGSEA. Trimming cost V 6 bases and J 4 bases, with 9 bases left between them. The CDR3 consists of 11 residues. CDR3 loop: CSVEGIYGYTF. CDR3 DNA sequence: TGCAGCGTGGAGGGGATCTATGGCTACACCTTC.

This clone was seen only once. The V and J genes are TRBV13 and TRBJ1-6; 7 bases match TRBD1. With V trimmed by 0 bases and J by 6 bases, 2 bases remained unmatched. There are 15 residues in the CDR3. The germline V gene encodes CDR1 PRHDT and CDR2 FYEKMQ (reference sequence). The CDR3 bases are TGTGCCAGCAGCTTAGGGCAGGGGGGTAATTCACCCCTCCACTTT. This sequence encodes CASSLGQGGNSPLHF.

The CDR3: CASSLAIKGYTF. The CDR3 nucleotides read TGTGCCAGCAGCTTAGCGATCAAAGGCTACACCTTC. The V and J genes are TRBV7-9 and TRBJ1-2; D call uncertain. CDR1 and CDR2 (germline): SEHNR, FQNEAQ (reference sequence). The CDR3 has 12 amino acids. V lost 0 bases and J lost 8, with 7 bases in between.

This chain uses TRBV9 with TRBJ1-6, with D possibly being TRBD1 (6 bases). The CDR3 has 15 amino acids. Germline CDR1 reads SGDLS; CDR2 reads YYNGEE. The ends were cut back, 5 bases at V and 7 bases at J, with 16 bases in the middle. CDR3 in DNA: TGTGCCAGCAGAAACGGGGAGGGGGACAATTCACCCCTCCACTTT. Protein product: CASRNGEGDNSPLHF.

V gene TRBV5-5 combines with J gene TRBJ2-4, with a weak D call TRBD1 (6 bases). Germline V lookup: CDR1 SGHKS, CDR2 YYEKEE (reference sequence). Trimming shortened V by 2 bases and J by 9 bases, and 18 bases separated the two germline ends. CDR3 size: 15 residues. DNA of the CDR3: TGTGCCAGCAGCTTTACAGGGATTCGATCAGGCATTCAGTACTTC. Translating it yields CASSFTGIRSGIQYF.

The CDR3 DNA reads TGTGCCAGCAGCGTAGGGCTTAGCAATCAGCCCCAGCATTTT. Its protein product is CASSVGLSNQPQHF. V gene TRBV9 combines with J gene TRBJ1-5; D is ambiguous. The CDR3 extends over 14 amino acids. Trimming stripped 0 bases from V and 0 bases from J, with 4 bases between. CDR1 and CDR2 (germline): SGDLS, YYNGEE.

This clone has a single count. The CDR3 sequence: CASSLDRGQDQPQHF. The CDR3 DNA follows: TGCGCCAGCAGCTTGGATCGGGGGCAAGATCAGCCCCAGCATTTT. The rearrangement joins TRBV5-1 to TRBJ1-5; tentative D call: TRBD1 (6 bases). The ends were cut back, 0 bases at V and 5 bases at J, with 12 bases in the middle. Germline lookup yields CDR1 SGHRS and CDR2 YFSETQ. CDR3 length equals 15 residues.

The J gene is TRBJ1-4, the V gene TRBV3-1 (or the pseudogene TRBV3-2); 9 bases align to TRBD1. Germline trimming cut 0 bases from V and 8 bases from J; bases unmatched to any gene: 7. Germline CDR1 and CDR2: LGHDT and YNNKEL (reference sequence). This CDR3 region has 16 residues. The CDR3 protein is CASSQEVGQGPEKLFF. The CDR3 DNA sequence: TGTGCCAGCAGCCAAGAAGTGGGACAGGGACCCGAAAAACTGTTTTTT.